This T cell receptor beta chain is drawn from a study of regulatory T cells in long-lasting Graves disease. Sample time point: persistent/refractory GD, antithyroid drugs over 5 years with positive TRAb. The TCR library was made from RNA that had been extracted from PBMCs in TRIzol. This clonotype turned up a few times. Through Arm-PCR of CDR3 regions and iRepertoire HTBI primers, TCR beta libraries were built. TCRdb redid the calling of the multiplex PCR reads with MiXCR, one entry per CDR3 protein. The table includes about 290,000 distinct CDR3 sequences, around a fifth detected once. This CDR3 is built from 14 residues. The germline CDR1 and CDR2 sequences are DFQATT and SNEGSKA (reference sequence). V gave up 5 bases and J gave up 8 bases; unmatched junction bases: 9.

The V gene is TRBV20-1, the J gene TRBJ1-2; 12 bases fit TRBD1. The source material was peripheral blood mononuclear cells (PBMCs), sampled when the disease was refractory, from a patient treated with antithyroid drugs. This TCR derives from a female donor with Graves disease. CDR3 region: CSASSGTGGEGYTF. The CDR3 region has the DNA TGCAGTGCTTCTTCCGGGACAGGGGGCGAGGGCTACACCTTC.